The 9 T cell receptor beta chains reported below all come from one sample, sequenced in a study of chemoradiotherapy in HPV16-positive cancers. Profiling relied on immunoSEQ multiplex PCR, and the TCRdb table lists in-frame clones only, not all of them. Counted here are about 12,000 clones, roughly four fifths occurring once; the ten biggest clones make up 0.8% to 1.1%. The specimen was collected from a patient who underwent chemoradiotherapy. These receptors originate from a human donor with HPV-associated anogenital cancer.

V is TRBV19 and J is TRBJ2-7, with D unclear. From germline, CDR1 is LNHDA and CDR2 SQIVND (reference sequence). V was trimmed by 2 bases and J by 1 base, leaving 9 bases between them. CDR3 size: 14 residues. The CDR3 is CASSIIGRSYEQYF. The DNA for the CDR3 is TGTGCCAGTAGTATAATCGGCAGGTCCTACGAGCAGTACTTC.

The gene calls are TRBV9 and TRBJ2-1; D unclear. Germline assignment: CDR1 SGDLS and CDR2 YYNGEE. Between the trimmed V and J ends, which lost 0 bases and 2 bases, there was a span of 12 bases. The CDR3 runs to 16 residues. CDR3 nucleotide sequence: TGTGCCAGCAGCGTAGGGATGTCAGGAGCCTACAATGAGCAGTTCTTC. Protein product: CASSVGMSGAYNEQFF.

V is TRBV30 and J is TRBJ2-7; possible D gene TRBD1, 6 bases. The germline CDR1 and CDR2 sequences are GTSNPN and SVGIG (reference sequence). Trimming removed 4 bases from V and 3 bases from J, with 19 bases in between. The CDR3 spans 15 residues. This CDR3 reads CAWTPPDRDNYEQYF. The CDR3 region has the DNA TGTGCCTGGACTCCCCCGGACAGAGACAACTACGAGCAGTACTTC. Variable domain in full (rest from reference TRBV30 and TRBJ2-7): SQTIHQWPATLVQPVGSPLSLECTVEGTSNPNLYWYRQAAGRGLQLLFYSVGIGQISSEVPQNLSASRPQDRQFILSSKKLLLSDSGFYLCAWTPPDRDNYEQYFGPGTRLTVT.

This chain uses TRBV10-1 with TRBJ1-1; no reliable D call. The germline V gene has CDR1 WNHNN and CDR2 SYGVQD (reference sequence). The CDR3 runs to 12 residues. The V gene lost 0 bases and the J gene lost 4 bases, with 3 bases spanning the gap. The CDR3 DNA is TGCGCCAGCAGTGAGTCGGTCACTGAAGCTTTCTTT. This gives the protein CASSESVTEAFF.

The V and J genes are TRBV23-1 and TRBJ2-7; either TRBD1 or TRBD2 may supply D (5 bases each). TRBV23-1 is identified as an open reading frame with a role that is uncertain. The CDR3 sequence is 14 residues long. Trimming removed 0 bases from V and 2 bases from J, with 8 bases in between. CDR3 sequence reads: CASSQSLGAYEQYF. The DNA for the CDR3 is TGCGCCAGCAGTCAATCGCTGGGGGCCTACGAGCAGTACTTC.

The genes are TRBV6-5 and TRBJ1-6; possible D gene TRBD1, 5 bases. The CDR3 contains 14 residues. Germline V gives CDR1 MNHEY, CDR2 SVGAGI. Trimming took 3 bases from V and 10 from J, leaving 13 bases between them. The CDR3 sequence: CASSYWQGNSPLHF. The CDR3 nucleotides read TGTGCCAGCAGTTATTGGCAGGGAAACTCACCCCTCCACTTT.

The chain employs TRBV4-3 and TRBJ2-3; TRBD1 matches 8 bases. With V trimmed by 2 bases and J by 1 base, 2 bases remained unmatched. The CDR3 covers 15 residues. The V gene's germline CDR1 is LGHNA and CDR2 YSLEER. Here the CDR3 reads CASSQTGQGTDTQYF. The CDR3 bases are TGCGCCAGCAGCCAAACGGGACAGGGCACAGATACGCAGTATTTT.

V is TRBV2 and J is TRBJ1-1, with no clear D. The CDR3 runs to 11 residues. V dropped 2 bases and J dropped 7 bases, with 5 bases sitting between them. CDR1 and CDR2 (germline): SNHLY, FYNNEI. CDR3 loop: CASSEMGEAFF. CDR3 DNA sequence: TGTGCCAGCAGTGAAATGGGTGAAGCTTTCTTT.

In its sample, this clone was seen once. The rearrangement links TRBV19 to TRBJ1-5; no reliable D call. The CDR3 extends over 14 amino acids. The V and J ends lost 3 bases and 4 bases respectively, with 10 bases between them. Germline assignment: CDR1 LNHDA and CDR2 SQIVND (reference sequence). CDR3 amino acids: CASSMGRLNQPQHF. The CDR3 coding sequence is TGTGCCAGTAGTATGGGGAGATTGAATCAGCCCCAGCATTTT.